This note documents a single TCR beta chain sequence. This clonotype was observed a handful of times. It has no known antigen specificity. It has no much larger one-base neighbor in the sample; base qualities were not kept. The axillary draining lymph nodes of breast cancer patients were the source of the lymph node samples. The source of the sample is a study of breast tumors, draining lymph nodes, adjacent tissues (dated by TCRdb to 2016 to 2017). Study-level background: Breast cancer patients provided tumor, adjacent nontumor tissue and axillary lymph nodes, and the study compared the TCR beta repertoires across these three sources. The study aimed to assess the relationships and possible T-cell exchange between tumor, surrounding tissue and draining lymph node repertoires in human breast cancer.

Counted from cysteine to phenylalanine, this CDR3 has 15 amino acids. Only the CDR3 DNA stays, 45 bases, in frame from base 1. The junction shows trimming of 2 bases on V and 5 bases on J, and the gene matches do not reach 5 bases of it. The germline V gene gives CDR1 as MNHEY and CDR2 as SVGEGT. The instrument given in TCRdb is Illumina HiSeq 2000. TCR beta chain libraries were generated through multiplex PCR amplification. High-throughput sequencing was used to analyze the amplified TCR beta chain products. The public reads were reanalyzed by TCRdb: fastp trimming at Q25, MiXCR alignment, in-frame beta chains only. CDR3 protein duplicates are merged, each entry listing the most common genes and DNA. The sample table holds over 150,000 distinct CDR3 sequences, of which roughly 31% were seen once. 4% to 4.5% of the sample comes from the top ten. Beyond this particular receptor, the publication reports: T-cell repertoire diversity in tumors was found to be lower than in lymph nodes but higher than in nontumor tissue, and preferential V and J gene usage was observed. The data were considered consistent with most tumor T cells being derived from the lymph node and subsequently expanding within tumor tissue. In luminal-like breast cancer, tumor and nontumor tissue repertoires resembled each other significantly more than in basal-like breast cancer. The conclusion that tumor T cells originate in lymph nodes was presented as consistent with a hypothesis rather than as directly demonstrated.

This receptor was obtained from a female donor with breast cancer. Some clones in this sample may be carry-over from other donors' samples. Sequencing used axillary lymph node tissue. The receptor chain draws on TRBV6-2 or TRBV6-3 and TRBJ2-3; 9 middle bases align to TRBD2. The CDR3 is CASSYSGRRVDTQYF. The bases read TGTGCCAGCAGTTACAGCGGGAGGAGGGTAGATACGCAGTATTTT.